This T cell receptor beta chain was profiled in a study of molecular identifiers for immune sequencing clone quantification. Turning to the study itself: In the replicates, RNA derived from approximately 20,000 or 100,000 naive CD8 cells was divided into five parts, and four were sequenced.

TCRdb re-called the PCR reads through MiXCR, storing one row per CDR3 protein. The sample yields roughly 300,000 distinct CDR3 sequences, roughly a quarter seen once. Naive CD8 T cells were FACS-sorted by CD8+CD4-CCR7+CD45RA+ markers. V gave up 0 bases and J gave up 1 base, with 6 bases separating them. Germline lookup yields CDR1 DFQATT and CDR2 SNEGSKA (reference sequence). This CDR3 is 14 amino acids long. The chain joins TRBV20-1 to TRBJ2-2, with D unclear. The receptor comes from a human donor in good health. Some libraries in this study had Jurkat cell RNA spiked in. Sequencing was performed on naive CD8+ T cells from blood, with Jurkat cell RNA spiked in. Regarding subset: FACS-sorted CD8+CD4-CCR7+CD45RA+ naive T cells. The CDR3 DNA is TGCAGTGCTAGAGATCTGGGGAACACCGGGGAGCTGTTTTTT. Amino acid sequence: CSARDLGNTGELFF.